This TCR beta chain derives from a study of T cell responses to AZD1222 COVID-19 vaccine. Study results and caveats: Spike-spanning, vaccine-associated CD4 TCRs were dominant at 160-218 and 743-854. After two AZD1222 doses, spike-specific TCR breadth and depth rose versus day 0. Within unmutated variant regions lay the reported targets of nearly half of spike-specific TCRs.

Generated by immunoSEQ multiplex PCR, the TCRdb table keeps only in-frame clones and is missing some. The table has fewer than 200,000 clones, approximately 90% seen once. This clone was seen a handful of times. Its antigen is not known. V gave up 3 bases and J gave up 4 bases, with 10 bases separating them. The germline CDR1 and CDR2 sequences are SQVTM and ANQGSEA. The CDR3 extends over 12 amino acids. This sequence originates from an adult who received the MenACWY meningococcal vaccine as a control. Source: peripheral blood, taken 28 days after the second dose of the MenACWY control vaccine. V is TRBV29-1 and J is TRBJ2-7; the D gene is possibly TRBD1 (5 bases). In nucleotides, the CDR3 is TGCAGCGTTGATGCAGGGATGTACGAGCAGTACTTC. Its protein is CSVDAGMYEQYF.